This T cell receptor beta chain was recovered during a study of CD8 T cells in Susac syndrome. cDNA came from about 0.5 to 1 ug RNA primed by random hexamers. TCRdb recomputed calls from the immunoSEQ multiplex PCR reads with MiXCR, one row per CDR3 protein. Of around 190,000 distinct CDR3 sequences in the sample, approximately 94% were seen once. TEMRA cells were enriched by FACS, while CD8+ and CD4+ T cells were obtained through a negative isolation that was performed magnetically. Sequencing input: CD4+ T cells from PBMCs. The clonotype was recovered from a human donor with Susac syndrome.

The CDR3 coding sequence is TGCAGCGTCGCGGGACAGCAGGGGGGCGAGGCCAACGTCCTGACTTTC. Its protein product is CSVAGQQGGEANVLTF. This chain links TRBV29-1 with TRBJ2-6, with a weak D call TRBD1 (7 bases). The ends were cut back, 6 bases at V and 6 bases at J, with 21 bases in the middle. The CDR3 is 16 residues long. CDR1 and CDR2 from the germline V gene are SQVTM and ANQGSEA.